This T cell receptor beta chain was obtained from a study of blood T cell repertoires in COVID-19. Study in general: Sample material is recorded as cDNA or gDNA derived from T cells, B-cell-depleted T cells, or PBMCs.

V lost 5 bases, J lost 0 bases, and 10 bases stayed unmatched. Looked up from germline, CDR1 is MNHEY and CDR2 is SMNVEV (reference sequence). This CDR3 has 18 residues. Per the study methods: Nucleated cell number was recorded as an estimate derived from reference gene primer amplification. Libraries were prepared by immunoSEQ multiplex PCR; TCRdb keeps only in-frame clonotypes and omits some of them. That table is the source of V, J and clone size, and D and trimming were worked out from the DNA. The table lists about 220,000 clones, approximately 84% of them singletons. The chain employs TRBV27 and TRBJ2-2; 9 nucleotides line up with TRBD1. This TCR was sampled from a man in his forties with active or convalescent COVID-19. The sequenced sample consisted of peripheral blood. The CDR3 DNA reads TGTGCCAGCAGTAGAAACAGGGACAGGGCAGCGAACACCGGGGAGCTGTTTTTT. Its translation: CASSRNRDRAANTGELFF.